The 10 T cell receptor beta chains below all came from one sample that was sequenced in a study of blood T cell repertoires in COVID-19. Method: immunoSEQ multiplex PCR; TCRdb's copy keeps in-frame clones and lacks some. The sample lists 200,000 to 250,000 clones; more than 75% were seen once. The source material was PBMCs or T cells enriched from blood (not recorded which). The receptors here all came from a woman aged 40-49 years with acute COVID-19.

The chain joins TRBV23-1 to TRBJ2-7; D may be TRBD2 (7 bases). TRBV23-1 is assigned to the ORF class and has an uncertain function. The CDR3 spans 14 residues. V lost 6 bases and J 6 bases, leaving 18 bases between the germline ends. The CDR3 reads CASSPRGGVCEQYF. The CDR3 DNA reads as TGCGCCAGCAGCCCTAGGGGGGGGGTCTGCGAGCAGTACTTC.

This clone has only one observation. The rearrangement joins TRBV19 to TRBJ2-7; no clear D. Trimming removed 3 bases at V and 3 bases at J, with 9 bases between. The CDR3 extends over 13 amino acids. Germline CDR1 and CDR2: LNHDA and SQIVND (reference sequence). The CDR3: CASSMNVYYEQYF. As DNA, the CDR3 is TGTGCCAGTAGTATGAACGTCTACTACGAGCAGTACTTC.

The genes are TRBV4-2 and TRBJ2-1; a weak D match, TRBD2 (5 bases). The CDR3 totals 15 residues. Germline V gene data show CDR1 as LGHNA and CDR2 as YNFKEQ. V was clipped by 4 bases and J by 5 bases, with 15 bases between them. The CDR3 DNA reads TGTGCCAGCAGCCCCGCCTGGGAGTTCGACAATGAGCAGTTCTTC. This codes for CASSPAWEFDNEQFF.

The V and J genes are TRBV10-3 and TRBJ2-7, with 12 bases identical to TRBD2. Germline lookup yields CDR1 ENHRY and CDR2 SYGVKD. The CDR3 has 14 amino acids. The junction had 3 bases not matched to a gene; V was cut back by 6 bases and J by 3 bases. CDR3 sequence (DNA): TGTGCCATCAGAGAACTAGCGGGGGGCTACGAGCAGTACTTC. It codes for CAIRELAGGYEQYF.

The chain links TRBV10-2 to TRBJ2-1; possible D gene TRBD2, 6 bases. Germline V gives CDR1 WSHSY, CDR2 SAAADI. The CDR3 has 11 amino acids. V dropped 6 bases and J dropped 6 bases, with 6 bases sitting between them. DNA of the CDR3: TGCGCCAGCAGCGGGGGCAATGAGCAGTTCTTC. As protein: CASSGGNEQFF.

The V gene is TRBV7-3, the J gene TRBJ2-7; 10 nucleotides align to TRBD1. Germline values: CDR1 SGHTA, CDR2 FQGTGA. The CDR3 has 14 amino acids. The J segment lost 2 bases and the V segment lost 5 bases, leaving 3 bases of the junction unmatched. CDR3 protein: CASSRDRGPYEQYF. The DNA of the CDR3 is TGTGCCAGCAGCCGGGACAGGGGTCCCTACGAGCAGTACTTC. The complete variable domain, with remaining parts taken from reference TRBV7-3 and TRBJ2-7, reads GAGVSQTPSNKVTEKGKYVELRCDPISGHTALYWYRQSLGQGPEFLIYFQGTGAADDSGLPNDRFFAVRPEGSVSTLKIQRTERGDSAVYLCASSRDRGPYEQYFGPGTRLTVT.

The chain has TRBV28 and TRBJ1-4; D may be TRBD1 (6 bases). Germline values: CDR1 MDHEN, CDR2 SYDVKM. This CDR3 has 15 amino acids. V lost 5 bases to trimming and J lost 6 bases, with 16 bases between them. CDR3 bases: TGTGCCAGCAGTATACAACAGGGCCCCCATGAAAAACTGTTTTTT. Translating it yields CASSIQQGPHEKLFF. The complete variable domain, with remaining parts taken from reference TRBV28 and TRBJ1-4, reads DVKVTQSSRYLVKRTGEKVFLECVQDMDHENMFWYRQDPGLGLRLIYFSYDVKMKEKGDIPEGYSVSREKKERFSLILESASTNQTSMYLCASSIQQGPHEKLFFGSGTQLSVL.

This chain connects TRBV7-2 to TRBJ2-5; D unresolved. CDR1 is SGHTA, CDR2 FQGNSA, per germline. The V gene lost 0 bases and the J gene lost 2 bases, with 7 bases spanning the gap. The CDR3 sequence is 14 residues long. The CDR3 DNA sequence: TGTGCCAGCAGCTTAGCGGCAGTTCAAGAGACCCAGTACTTC. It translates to CASSLAAVQETQYF.

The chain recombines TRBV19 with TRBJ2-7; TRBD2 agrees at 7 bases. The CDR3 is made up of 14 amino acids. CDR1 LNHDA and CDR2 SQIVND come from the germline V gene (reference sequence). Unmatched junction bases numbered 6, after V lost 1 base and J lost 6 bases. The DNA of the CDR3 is TGTGCCAGTAGTATAGGGTCACCGGGAGGCGAGCAGTACTTC. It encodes CASSIGSPGGEQYF. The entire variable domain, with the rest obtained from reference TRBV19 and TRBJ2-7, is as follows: DGGITQSPKYLFRKEGQNVTLSCEQNLNHDAMYWYRQDPGQGLRLIYYSQIVNDFQKGDIAEGYSVSREKKESFPLTVTSAQKNPTAFYLCASSIGSPGGEQYFGPGTRLTVT.

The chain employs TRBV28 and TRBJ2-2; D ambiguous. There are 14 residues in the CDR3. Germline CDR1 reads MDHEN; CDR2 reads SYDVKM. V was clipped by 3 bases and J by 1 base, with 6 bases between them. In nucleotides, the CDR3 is TGTGCCAGCAGTTTCCTATTGAACACCGGGGAGCTGTTTTTT. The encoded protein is CASSFLLNTGELFF.